These 30 T cell receptor beta chains were sequenced from one sample in a study of blood T cell repertoires in COVID-19 (dated by TCRdb to 2018 to 2021). Libraries were made using the immunoSEQ multiplex PCR assay. TCRdb limited this immuneACCESS table to in-frame rearrangements with V and J called. A share of clones is missing; checked studies link under half to unresolved V genes, and the rest is unexplained. The sample table contains 120,000 or so clones; only one count was recorded for roughly nine tenths of them. The ten largest clones take up 4.6% of the sample. The specimen sequenced was peripheral blood. The receptors stem from a man in his sixties with COVID-19, enrolled during active disease.

The rearrangement joins TRBV12-3 or TRBV12-4 to TRBJ2-2, with a possible D match to TRBD2 (6 bases). CDR3 length: 13 amino acids. The V end was cut by 3 bases, the J end by 6 bases, with 8 bases between. The CDR3 nucleotides read TGTGCCAGCAGTTTCGGGGGTGCCGGGGAGCTGTTTTTT. As protein: CASSFGGAGELFF.

The rearrangement uses TRBV19 and TRBJ2-3, with D uncertain. Germline lookup yields CDR1 LNHDA and CDR2 SQIVND (reference sequence). Trimming pared 2 bases from V and 5 bases from J, leaving 5 bases between. CDR3 length equals 12 residues. CDR3 sequence reads: CASSINRDTQYF. CDR3 bases: TGTGCCAGTAGTATAAACAGAGATACGCAGTATTTT. The whole variable domain, filled in from reference TRBV19 and TRBJ2-3, reads DGGITQSPKYLFRKEGQNVTLSCEQNLNHDAMYWYRQDPGQGLRLIYYSQIVNDFQKGDIAEGYSVSREKKESFPLTVTSAQKNPTAFYLCASSINRDTQYFGPGTRLTVL.

A single count supports this clone. The chain uses TRBV28 and TRBJ2-7; 12 bases fit TRBD2. Germline CDR1 and CDR2: MDHEN and SYDVKM. Losses at the gene ends were 3 bases for V and 0 bases for J; bases not matched to a gene: 3. This CDR3 is built from 16 residues. The CDR3 here is CASSLGLAGLSYEQYF. CDR3 coding DNA: TGTGCCAGCAGTTTGGGACTAGCGGGCCTCTCCTACGAGCAGTACTTC. Full variable domain (rest looked up from reference TRBV28 and TRBJ2-7): DVKVTQSSRYLVKRTGEKVFLECVQDMDHENMFWYRQDPGLGLRLIYFSYDVKMKEKGDIPEGYSVSREKKERFSLILESASTNQTSMYLCASSLGLAGLSYEQYFGPGTRLTVT.

The gene calls are TRBV6-2 or TRBV6-3 and TRBJ2-7; 8 bases fit TRBD2. The J segment lost 5 bases and the V segment lost 4 bases, leaving 7 bases of the junction unmatched. Germline CDR1 MNHEY, CDR2 SVGEGT. This CDR3 contains 14 residues. The CDR3 coding sequence is TGTGCCAGCAGTTGGACTAGCCCCTATGACGAGCAGTACTTC. Protein: CASSWTSPYDEQYF.

The chain carries TRBV7-9 and TRBJ1-2; 7 positions agree with TRBD1. The CDR3 is 15 residues long. CDR1 SEHNR and CDR2 FQNEAQ come from the germline V gene (reference sequence). V was pared by 2 bases and J by 1 base, with 4 bases of the junction left unmatched. The chain's CDR3 is CASSLIGGDNYGYTF. The CDR3 bases are TGTGCCAGCAGCTTAATAGGGGGCGATAACTATGGCTACACCTTC.

The V gene is TRBV21-1, the J gene TRBJ1-2; the table calls TRBD1, which could not be checked here. TRBV21-1 is described as a pseudogene. The length of the CDR3 is 16 residues. As DNA, the CDR3 is TGTGCCAGCAGCAAATACGCAGGGGGCGCGACAGTTGGCTACACCTTC. Translation: CASSKYAGGATVGYTF.

J is TRBJ2-3 and V is TRBV4-2; maybe TRBD2 (6 bases). The CDR3 runs to 20 residues. Deletions cut 0 bases from V and 0 bases from J, with 22 bases between. CDR1 is LGHNA and CDR2 is YNFKEQ in the germline V gene. The CDR3 loop is CASSQDSGGDAQGSTDTQYF. The CDR3 DNA is TGTGCCAGCAGCCAAGATAGCGGAGGTGATGCGCAAGGGAGCACAGATACGCAGTATTTT.

This chain links TRBV19 with TRBJ2-1; tentatively, D is TRBD1 (6 bases). This CDR3 comprises 15 residues. Trimming left V 3 bases short and J 6 bases short, with 15 bases between. The germline gives CDR1 LNHDA, CDR2 SQIVND (reference sequence). In DNA, the CDR3 is TGTGCCAGTAGTATGTGGCAGGGGATTAGCAATGAGCAGTTCTTC. Translated: CASSMWQGISNEQFF.

V usage is TRBV2 and J usage is TRBJ2-1; tentatively, D is TRBD2 (5 bases). The V end lost 10 bases, the J end lost 7 bases, and 20 bases lay between the germline ends. The germline gives CDR1 SNHLY, CDR2 FYNNEI. The CDR3 totals 14 residues. CDR3 residues: CATRGSSTRNEQFF. As DNA, the CDR3 is TGTGCCACTCGCGGGTCTTCCACCCGGAATGAGCAGTTCTTC.

The chain is built from TRBV27 and TRBJ2-7; TRBD2 matches 9 bases. The CDR3 covers 15 residues. V lost 6 bases, J lost 7 bases, and 13 bases stayed unmatched. Germline-derived CDR1 and CDR2 are MNHEY and SMNVEV (reference sequence). The CDR3 region is CASSRGRAEAWEQYF. CDR3 in DNA: TGTGCCAGCAGCCGCGGGAGGGCCGAGGCGTGGGAGCAGTACTTC.

The CDR3 region has the DNA TGTGCCTGGGCCCTAGCGGGAAGCACAGATACGCAGTATTTT. It encodes CAWALAGSTDTQYF. The rearrangement joins TRBV30 to TRBJ2-3, with 9 bases matching TRBD2. This CDR3 has 14 residues. Germline loops: CDR1 GTSNPN, CDR2 SVGIG (reference sequence). J gave up 0 bases and V 5 bases, and 3 bases lay outside the gene matches. The full variable domain, its missing parts supplied by reference TRBV30 and TRBJ2-3, is SQTIHQWPATLVQPVGSPLSLECTVEGTSNPNLYWYRQAAGRGLQLLFYSVGIGQISSEVPQNLSASRPQDRQFILSSKKLLLSDSGFYLCAWALAGSTDTQYFGPGTRLTVL.

The J gene is TRBJ2-5, the V gene TRBV19; TRBD2 is a possible D gene (5 bases). The CDR3 covers 14 residues. V lost 3 bases and J lost 13, with 21 bases in between. Germline assignment: CDR1 LNHDA and CDR2 SQIVND (reference sequence). The CDR3 loop reads CASSIGEGSDRPYF. Here the CDR3 DNA reads TGTGCCAGTAGTATCGGTGAGGGATCGGACCGCCCGTACTTC. Looking up the rest from reference TRBV19 and TRBJ2-5 gives the full variable domain: DGGITQSPKYLFRKEGQNVTLSCEQNLNHDAMYWYRQDPGQGLRLIYYSQIVNDFQKGDIAEGYSVSREKKESFPLTVTSAQKNPTAFYLCASSIGEGSDRPYFGPGTRLLVL.

A single count supports this clone. The rearrangement links TRBV3-1 (or the pseudogene TRBV3-2) to TRBJ2-2, with D uncertain. Germline V gives CDR1 LGHDT, CDR2 YNNKEL (reference sequence). V lost 1 base and J lost 2, with 8 bases in between. The CDR3 runs to 15 residues. Here the CDR3 DNA reads TGTGCCAGCAGCCAAGTAGAGGAAAACACCGGGGAGCTGTTTTTT. This gives the protein CASSQVEENTGELFF.

This clone was picked up one time. The chain joins TRBV28 to TRBJ2-7; 9 bases are a match to TRBD2. CDR1 and CDR2 (germline): MDHEN, SYDVKM. After removal of 7 bases from V and 4 bases from J, the junction contained 5 bases not matched to a gene. The CDR3 length is 13 residues. The CDR3 loop is CASTLAGKYEQYF. CDR3 DNA: TGTGCCAGCACCCTAGCGGGAAAGTACGAGCAGTACTTC. Full variable domain (remainder filled in from reference TRBV28 and TRBJ2-7): DVKVTQSSRYLVKRTGEKVFLECVQDMDHENMFWYRQDPGLGLRLIYFSYDVKMKEKGDIPEGYSVSREKKERFSLILESASTNQTSMYLCASTLAGKYEQYFGPGTRLTVT.

This clone was recorded only once. This chain joins TRBV5-4 and TRBJ1-2, with D possibly TRBD1 on 5 matching bases. The CDR3 runs to 15 residues. The ends were cut back, 2 bases at V and 6 bases at J, with 17 bases in the middle. Germline V gives CDR1 SGHNT, CDR2 YYREEE (reference sequence). CDR3 amino acids: CASSFEEGRGDGYTF. For the CDR3, the DNA is TGTGCCAGCAGCTTTGAGGAGGGGCGGGGAGATGGCTACACCTTC.

This rearrangement joins TRBV27 to TRBJ2-3, with 8 nucleotides matching TRBD2. Germline CDR1 and CDR2: MNHEY and SMNVEV (reference sequence). The V and J ends lost 4 bases and 3 bases, in that order; junction bases with no gene match: 12. The CDR3 extends over 17 amino acids. The CDR3 DNA sequence: TGTGCCAGCAGTTGGGGCCCAGCGGGAGAGGGGACAGATACGCAGTATTTT. Residues: CASSWGPAGEGTDTQYF.

This chain connects TRBV30 to TRBJ1-5; perhaps TRBD1 as D (5 bases). The V gene's germline CDR1 is GTSNPN and CDR2 SVGIG (reference sequence). The CDR3 totals 14 residues. Trimming cost V 5 bases and J 4 bases, with 15 bases left between them. The DNA for the CDR3 is TGTGCCTGGGGAGAGACAGACGAAAATCAGCCCCAGCATTTT. Protein product: CAWGETDENQPQHF.

V usage is TRBV2 and J usage is TRBJ2-2, with a possible D match to TRBD2 (5 bases). Germline V gene sequence: CDR1 SNHLY, CDR2 FYNNEI. The V gene lost 6 bases and the J gene lost 3 bases, with 11 bases spanning the gap. CDR3 length: 14 amino acids. The CDR3 bases are TGTGCCAGCAGCCCTCTGCGGGACACCGGGGAGCTGTTTTTT. Its translation is CASSPLRDTGELFF.

This chain uses TRBV27 with TRBJ2-7, with a weak D call TRBD2 (6 bases). V lost 3 bases and J 6 bases, leaving 6 bases between the germline ends. Germline-derived CDR1 and CDR2 are MNHEY and SMNVEV (reference sequence). CDR3 size: 11 residues. CDR3 DNA sequence: TGTGCCAGCAGTTTGGGAGGCGAGCAGTACTTC. Translation gives CASSLGGEQYF.

This rearrangement joins TRBV10-3 to TRBJ2-2; 8 nucleotides align to TRBD1. V was clipped by 6 bases and J by 6 bases; unmatched bases: 3. CDR1 and CDR2 from the germline V gene are ENHRY and SYGVKD. CDR3 size: 13 residues. In DNA, the CDR3 is TGTGCCATCAGCGACAGGGGTTCCGGGGAGCTGTTTTTT. Translation: CAISDRGSGELFF.

V usage is TRBV9 and J usage is TRBJ2-2, with 8 bases fitting TRBD1. The J segment lost 5 bases and the V segment lost 2 bases, leaving 5 bases of the junction unmatched. This CDR3 region has 15 residues. Germline CDR1 is SGDLS and CDR2 is YYNGEE. CDR3 sequence (DNA): TGTGCCAGCAGCGTTACAGGGGGAAATACCGGGGAGCTGTTTTTT. It translates to CASSVTGGNTGELFF.

This rearrangement joins TRBV20-1 to TRBJ2-5, with a tentative D call TRBD2 (6 bases). Germline-derived CDR1 and CDR2 are DFQATT and SNEGSKA (reference sequence). The V gene lost 3 bases and the J gene lost 4 bases, with 12 bases spanning the gap. The CDR3 length is 13 residues. The CDR3 sequence is CSASSGGGETQYF. The CDR3 DNA sequence: TGCAGTGCTAGTAGTGGGGGAGGAGAGACCCAGTACTTC.

This rearrangement joins TRBV7-9 to TRBJ2-7; D is uncertain. Germline CDR1 is SEHNR and CDR2 is FQNEAQ (reference sequence). CDR3 length: 13 residues. Trimming cost V 1 base and J 7 bases, with 11 bases left between them. The CDR3 nucleotides are TGTGCCAGCAGCTTAGATGCCCAGGCAGAGCAGTACTTC. It yields the protein CASSLDAQAEQYF.

V is TRBV5-1 and J is TRBJ2-2, with D possibly TRBD1 on 6 matching bases. Per germline, CDR1 SGHRS and CDR2 YFSETQ. V was pared by 3 bases and J by 7 bases, with 16 bases between. This CDR3 spans 15 amino acids. CDR3 sequence: CASSSTGFQGGELFF. The CDR3 DNA sequence: TGCGCCAGCAGCTCCACAGGGTTTCAGGGCGGGGAGCTGTTTTTT. Full variable domain (outside the CDR3, taken from reference TRBV5-1 and TRBJ2-2): KAGVTQTPRYLIKTRGQQVTLSCSPISGHRSVSWYQQTPGQGLQFLFEYFSETQRNKGNFPGRFSGRQFSNSRSEMNVSTLELGDSALYLCASSSTGFQGGELFFGEGSRLTVL.

V usage is TRBV5-4 and J usage is TRBJ1-1, with D possibly TRBD1 on 6 matching bases. Trimming left V 4 bases short and J 8 bases short, with 18 bases between. Germline CDR1 reads SGHNT; CDR2 reads YYREEE (reference sequence). This CDR3 comprises 14 residues. The CDR3 DNA sequence: TGTGCCAGCAGCCATTACTACCCGGGACAAGAAGCTTTCTTT. Its translation: CASSHYYPGQEAFF.

The rearrangement links TRBV7-2 to TRBJ2-7; maybe TRBD1 (5 bases). Looked up from germline, CDR1 is SGHTA and CDR2 is FQGNSA. With 1 base removed from V and 2 bases from J, the gap between germline ends came to 9 bases. The CDR3 spans 14 residues. The CDR3 sequence is CASSLEDTPYEQYF. In DNA, the CDR3 is TGTGCCAGCAGCTTAGAGGACACTCCCTACGAGCAGTACTTC.

This rearrangement joins TRBV7-8 to TRBJ2-3; 7 positions match TRBD2. Germline CDR1 SGHVS, CDR2 FQNEAQ. The CDR3 extends over 16 amino acids. The junction had 4 bases not matched to a gene; V was cut back by 1 base and J by 0 bases. DNA for the CDR3: TGTGCCAGCAGCTTAGTGGCGGGAGCTAGCACAGATACGCAGTATTTT. Translated, it gives CASSLVAGASTDTQYF.

This clone came up once. The chain is built from TRBV5-4 and TRBJ2-3; TRBD2 aligns across 8 bases. In germline, CDR1 is SGHNT, CDR2 YYREEE (reference sequence). The CDR3 runs 16 residues. V was pared by 4 bases and J by 2 bases, with 9 bases of the junction left unmatched. CDR3 coding DNA: TGTGCCAGCAGCGCCGGGACTAGGGGGATCACAGATACGCAGTATTTT. This codes for CASSAGTRGITDTQYF. Complete variable domain (other parts from reference TRBV5-4 and TRBJ2-3): ETGVTQSPTHLIKTRGQQVTLRCSSQSGHNTVSWYQQALGQGPQFIFQYYREEENGRGNFPPRFSGLQFPNYSSELNVNALELDDSALYLCASSAGTRGITDTQYFGPGTRLTVL.

This chain connects TRBV18 to TRBJ1-1, with D possibly matching TRBD1 (6 bases). With 5 bases removed from V and 3 bases from J, the gap between germline ends came to 16 bases. The CDR3 contains 15 residues. Germline V lookup: CDR1 KGHSH, CDR2 LQKENI. The CDR3 sequence: CASSSSQGRDTEAFF. The CDR3 DNA reads TGTGCCAGCTCATCATCACAGGGAAGGGACACTGAAGCTTTCTTT.

The rearrangement uses TRBV7-3 and TRBJ2-1; 9 bases match TRBD1. This CDR3 is 15 amino acids long. The junction had 9 bases not matched to a gene; V was cut back by 5 bases and J by 7 bases. Germline assignment: CDR1 SGHTA and CDR2 FQGTGA. CDR3 nucleotide sequence: TGTGCCAGCAGCAAGACCGGGACAGGGTTGAATGAGCAGTTCTTC. It codes for CASSKTGTGLNEQFF.